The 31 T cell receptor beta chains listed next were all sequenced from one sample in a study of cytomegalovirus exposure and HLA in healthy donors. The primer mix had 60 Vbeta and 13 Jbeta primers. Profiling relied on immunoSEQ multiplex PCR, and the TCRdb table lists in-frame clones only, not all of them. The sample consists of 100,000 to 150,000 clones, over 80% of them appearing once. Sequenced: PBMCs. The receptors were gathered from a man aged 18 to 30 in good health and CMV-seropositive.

CDR3 sequence (DNA): TGTGCCAGCAGCCGGACAGGGCCCGGCACTGAAGCTTTCTTT. It yields the protein CASSRTGPGTEAFF. This sequence joins TRBV7-9 and TRBJ1-1; 8 nucleotides line up with TRBD1. V lost 5 bases to trimming and J lost 4 bases; unmatched junction nucleotides: 6. The CDR3 totals 14 residues. Germline V gene lookup returns CDR1 SEHNR and CDR2 FQNEAQ (reference sequence).

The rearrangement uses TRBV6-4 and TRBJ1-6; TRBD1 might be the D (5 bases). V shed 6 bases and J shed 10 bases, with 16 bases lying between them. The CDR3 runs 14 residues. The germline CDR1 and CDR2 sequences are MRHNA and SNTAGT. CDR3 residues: CASSLAGWNSPLHF. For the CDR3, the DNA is TGTGCCAGCAGCCTCGCAGGGTGGAACTCACCCCTCCACTTT.

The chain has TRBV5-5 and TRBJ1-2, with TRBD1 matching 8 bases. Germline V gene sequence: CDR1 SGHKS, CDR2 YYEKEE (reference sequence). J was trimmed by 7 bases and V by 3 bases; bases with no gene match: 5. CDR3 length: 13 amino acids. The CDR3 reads CASSSTGVAGYTF. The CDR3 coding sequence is TGTGCCAGCAGCTCGACAGGGGTTGCTGGCTACACCTTC.

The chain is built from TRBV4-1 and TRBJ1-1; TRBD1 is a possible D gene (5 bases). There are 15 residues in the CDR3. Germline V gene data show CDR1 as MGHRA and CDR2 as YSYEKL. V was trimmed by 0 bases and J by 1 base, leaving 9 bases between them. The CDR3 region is CASSQDAGKNTEAFF. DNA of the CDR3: TGCGCCAGCAGCCAAGATGCAGGGAAGAACACTGAAGCTTTCTTT.

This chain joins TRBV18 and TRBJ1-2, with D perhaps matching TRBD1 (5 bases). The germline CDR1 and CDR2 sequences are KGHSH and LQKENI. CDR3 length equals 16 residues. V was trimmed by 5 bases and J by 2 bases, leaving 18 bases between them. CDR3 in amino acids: CASSGGALYVNYGYTF. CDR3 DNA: TGTGCCAGCTCAGGTGGGGCACTATACGTCAACTATGGCTACACCTTC.

The CDR3 spells CASSEEPGISYEQFF. DNA for the CDR3: TGTGCCAGCAGTGAGGAACCAGGGATAAGTTATGAGCAGTTCTTC. The gene calls are TRBV6-1 and TRBJ2-1; D is possibly TRBD1 (5 bases). Trimming left V 3 bases short and J 8 bases short, with 17 bases between. CDR3 length: 15 residues. CDR1 and CDR2 (germline): MNHNS, SASEGT.

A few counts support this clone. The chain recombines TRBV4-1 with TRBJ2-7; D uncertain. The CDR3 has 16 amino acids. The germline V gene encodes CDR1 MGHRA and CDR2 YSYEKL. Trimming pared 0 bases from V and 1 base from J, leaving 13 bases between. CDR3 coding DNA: TGCGCCAGCAGCCAAGAGCAGTTCAACCCATCCTACGAGCAGTACTTC. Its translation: CASSQEQFNPSYEQYF.

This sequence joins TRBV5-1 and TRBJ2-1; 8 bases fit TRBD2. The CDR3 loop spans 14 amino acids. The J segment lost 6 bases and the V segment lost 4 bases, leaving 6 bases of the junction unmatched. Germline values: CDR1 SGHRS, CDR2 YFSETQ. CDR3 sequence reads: CASSPGGIGNEQFF. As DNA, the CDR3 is TGCGCCAGCAGCCCGGGGGGGATCGGCAATGAGCAGTTCTTC.

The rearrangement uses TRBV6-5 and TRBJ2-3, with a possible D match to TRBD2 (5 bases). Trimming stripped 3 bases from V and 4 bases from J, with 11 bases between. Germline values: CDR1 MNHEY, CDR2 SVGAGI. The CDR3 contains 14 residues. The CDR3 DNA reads TGTGCCAGCAGTTATCTAGCCTCCTCAGATACGCAGTATTTT. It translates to CASSYLASSDTQYF.

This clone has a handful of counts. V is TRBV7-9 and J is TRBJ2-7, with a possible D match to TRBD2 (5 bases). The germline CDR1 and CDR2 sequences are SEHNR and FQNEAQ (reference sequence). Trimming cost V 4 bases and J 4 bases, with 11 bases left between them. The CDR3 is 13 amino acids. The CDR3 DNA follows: TGTGCCAGCAGCTCCGGGATCCTTTACGAGCAGTACTTC. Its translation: CASSSGILYEQYF.

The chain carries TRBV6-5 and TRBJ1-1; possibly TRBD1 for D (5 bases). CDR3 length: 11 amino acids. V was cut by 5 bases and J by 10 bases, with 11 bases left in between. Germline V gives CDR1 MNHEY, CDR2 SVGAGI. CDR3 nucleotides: TGTGCCAGCAGTGAAGGGGTGCGAGCTTTCTTT. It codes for CASSEGVRAFF.

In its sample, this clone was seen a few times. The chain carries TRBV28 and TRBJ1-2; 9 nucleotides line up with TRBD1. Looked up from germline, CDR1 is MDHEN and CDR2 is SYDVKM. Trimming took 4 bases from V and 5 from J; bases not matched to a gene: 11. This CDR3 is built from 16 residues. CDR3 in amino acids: CASSSETGTGLYGYTF. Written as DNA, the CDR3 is TGTGCCAGCAGTTCCGAGACCGGGACAGGGCTTTATGGCTACACCTTC.

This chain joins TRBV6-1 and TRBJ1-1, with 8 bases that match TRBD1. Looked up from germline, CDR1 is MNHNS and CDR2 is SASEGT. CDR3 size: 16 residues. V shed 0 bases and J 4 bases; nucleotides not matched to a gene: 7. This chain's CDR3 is CASSEATGGGSTEAFF. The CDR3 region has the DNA TGTGCCAGCAGTGAAGCAACAGGGGGAGGCAGCACTGAAGCTTTCTTT.

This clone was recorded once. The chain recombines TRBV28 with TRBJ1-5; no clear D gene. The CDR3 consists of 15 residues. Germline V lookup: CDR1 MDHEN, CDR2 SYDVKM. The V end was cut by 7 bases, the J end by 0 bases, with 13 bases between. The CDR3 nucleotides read TGTGCCAGCACCCCGACTTTCGATAGCAATCAGCCCCAGCATTTT. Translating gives CASTPTFDSNQPQHF. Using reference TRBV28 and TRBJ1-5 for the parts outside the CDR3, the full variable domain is DVKVTQSSRYLVKRTGEKVFLECVQDMDHENMFWYRQDPGLGLRLIYFSYDVKMKEKGDIPEGYSVSREKKERFSLILESASTNQTSMYLCASTPTFDSNQPQHFGDGTRLSIL.

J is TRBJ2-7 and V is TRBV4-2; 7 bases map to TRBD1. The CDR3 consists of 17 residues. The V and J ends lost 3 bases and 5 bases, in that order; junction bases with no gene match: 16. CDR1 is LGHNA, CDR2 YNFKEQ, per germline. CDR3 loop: CASSHLLRGTDGDEQYF. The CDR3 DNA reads TGTGCCAGCAGCCACCTCTTGCGAGGGACAGACGGCGACGAGCAGTACTTC.

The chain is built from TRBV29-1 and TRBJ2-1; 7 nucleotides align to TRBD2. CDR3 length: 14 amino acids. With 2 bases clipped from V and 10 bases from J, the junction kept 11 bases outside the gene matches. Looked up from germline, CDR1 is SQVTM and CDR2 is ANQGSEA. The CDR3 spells CSVETGGGGGEQFF. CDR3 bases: TGCAGCGTTGAAACGGGCGGTGGCGGGGGAGAGCAGTTCTTC.

CDR3 in DNA: TGTGCCAGCAGTTTCCGGGACAGCTACACCGGGGAGCTGTTTTTT. Protein product: CASSFRDSYTGELFF. This rearrangement joins TRBV28 to TRBJ2-2; 7 nucleotides agree with TRBD1. In germline, CDR1 is MDHEN, CDR2 SYDVKM. The length of the CDR3 is 15 residues. The junction had 4 bases not matched to a gene; V was cut back by 3 bases and J by 3 bases.

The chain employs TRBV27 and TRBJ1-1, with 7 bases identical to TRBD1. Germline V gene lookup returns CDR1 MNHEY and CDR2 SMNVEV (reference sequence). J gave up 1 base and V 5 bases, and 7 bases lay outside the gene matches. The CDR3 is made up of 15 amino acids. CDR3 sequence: CASSVTGVPNTEAFF. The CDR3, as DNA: TGTGCCAGCAGTGTAACAGGGGTCCCGAACACTGAAGCTTTCTTT.

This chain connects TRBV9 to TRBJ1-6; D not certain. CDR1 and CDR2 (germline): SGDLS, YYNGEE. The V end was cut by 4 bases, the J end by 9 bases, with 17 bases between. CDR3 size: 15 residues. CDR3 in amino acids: CASSPQSGVSSPLHF. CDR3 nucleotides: TGTGCCAGCAGCCCCCAGTCGGGAGTGAGTTCACCCCTCCACTTT.

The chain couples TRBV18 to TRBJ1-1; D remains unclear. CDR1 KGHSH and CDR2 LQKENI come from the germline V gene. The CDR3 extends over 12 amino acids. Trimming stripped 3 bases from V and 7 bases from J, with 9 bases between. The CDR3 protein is CASSPAGSEAFF. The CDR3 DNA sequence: TGTGCCAGCTCACCGGCGGGCAGTGAAGCTTTCTTT. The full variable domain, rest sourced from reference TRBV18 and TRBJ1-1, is NAGVMQNPRHLVRRRGQEARLRCSPMKGHSHVYWYRQLPEEGLKFMVYLQKENIIDESGMPKERFSAEFPKEGPSILRIQQVVRGDSAAYFCASSPAGSEAFFGQGTRLTVV.

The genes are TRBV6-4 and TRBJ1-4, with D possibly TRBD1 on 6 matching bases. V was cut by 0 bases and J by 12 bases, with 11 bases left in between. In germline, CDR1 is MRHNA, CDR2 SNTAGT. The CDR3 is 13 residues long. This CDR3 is CASSDSEGGELFF. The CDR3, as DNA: TGTGCCAGCAGTGACTCCGAGGGGGGGGAACTGTTTTTT.

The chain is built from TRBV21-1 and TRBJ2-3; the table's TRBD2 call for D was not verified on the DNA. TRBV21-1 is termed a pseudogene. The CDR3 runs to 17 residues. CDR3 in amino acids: CASSPEGSGGSTDTQYF. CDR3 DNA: TGTGCCAGCAGTCCCGAGGGGAGCGGGGGCTCGACAGATACGCAGTATTTT.

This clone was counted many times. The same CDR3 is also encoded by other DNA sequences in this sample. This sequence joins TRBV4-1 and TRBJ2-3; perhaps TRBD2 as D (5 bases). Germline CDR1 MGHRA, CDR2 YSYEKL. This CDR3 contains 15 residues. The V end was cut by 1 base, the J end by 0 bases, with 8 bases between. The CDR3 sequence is CASSQGRGSTDTQYF. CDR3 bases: TGCGCCAGCAGCCAAGGTAGAGGGAGCACAGATACGCAGTATTTT.

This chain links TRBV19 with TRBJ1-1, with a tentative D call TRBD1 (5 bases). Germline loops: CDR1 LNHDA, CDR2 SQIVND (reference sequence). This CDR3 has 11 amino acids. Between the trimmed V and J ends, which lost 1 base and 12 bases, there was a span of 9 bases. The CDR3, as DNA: TGTGCCAGTAGTATAGGGGGGGGAACTTTCTTT. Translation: CASSIGGGTFF.

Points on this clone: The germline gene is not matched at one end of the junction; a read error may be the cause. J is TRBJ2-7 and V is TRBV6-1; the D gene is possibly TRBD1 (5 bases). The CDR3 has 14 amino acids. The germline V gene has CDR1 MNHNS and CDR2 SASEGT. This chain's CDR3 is CASSGGIFSYGQYF. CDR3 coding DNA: TGTGCCAGCAGTGGGGGCATTTTTTCCTACGGGCAGTACTTC.

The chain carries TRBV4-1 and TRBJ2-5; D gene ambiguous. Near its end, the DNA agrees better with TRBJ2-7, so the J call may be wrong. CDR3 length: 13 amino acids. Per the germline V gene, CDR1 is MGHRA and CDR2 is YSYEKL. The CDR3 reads CASSRMDSYEQYF. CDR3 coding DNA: TGCGCCAGCAGCCGCATGGACTCCTACGAGCAGTACTTC.

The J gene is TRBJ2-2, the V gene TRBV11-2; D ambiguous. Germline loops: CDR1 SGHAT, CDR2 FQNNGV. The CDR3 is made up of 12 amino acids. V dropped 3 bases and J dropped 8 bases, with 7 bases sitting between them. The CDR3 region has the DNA TGTGCCAGCAGCTTCGGTAGTGGGGAGCTGTTTTTT. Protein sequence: CASSFGSGELFF.

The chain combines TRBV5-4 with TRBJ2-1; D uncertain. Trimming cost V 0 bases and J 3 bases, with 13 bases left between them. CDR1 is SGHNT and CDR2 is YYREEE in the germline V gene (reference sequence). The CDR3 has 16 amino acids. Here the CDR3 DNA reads TGTGCCAGCAGCTTGGTCCCTAGTTCAGTCTACAATGAGCAGTTCTTC. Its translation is CASSLVPSSVYNEQFF.

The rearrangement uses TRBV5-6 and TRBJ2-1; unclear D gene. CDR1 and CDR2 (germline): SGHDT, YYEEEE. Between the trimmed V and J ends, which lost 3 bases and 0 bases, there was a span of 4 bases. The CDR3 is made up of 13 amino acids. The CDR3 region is CASSWSSYNEQFF. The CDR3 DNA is TGTGCCAGCAGCTGGAGCTCCTACAATGAGCAGTTCTTC.

In nucleotides, the CDR3 is TGTGCCAGCAGTGTTACACTAGCGGCAATAACCTACGAGCAGTACTTC. Translated: CASSVTLAAITYEQYF. The chain links TRBV27 to TRBJ2-7; 8 bases line up with TRBD2. The germline V gene has CDR1 MNHEY and CDR2 SMNVEV (reference sequence). The V gene end was trimmed by 5 bases and the J gene end by 2 bases; junction bases not matched to a gene: 11. CDR3 length equals 16 residues.

The CDR3, as DNA: TGTGCCAGCTCCCCTCTTGGGGACAGGGATGAAAAACTGTTTTTT. Its translation: CASSPLGDRDEKLFF. The chain couples TRBV18 to TRBJ1-4, with 9 bases that match TRBD1. Losses at the gene ends were 6 bases for V and 6 bases for J; bases not matched to a gene: 8. The CDR3 has 15 residues. CDR1 is KGHSH and CDR2 is LQKENI in the germline V gene. The whole variable domain, filled in from reference TRBV18 and TRBJ1-4, reads NAGVMQNPRHLVRRRGQEARLRCSPMKGHSHVYWYRQLPEEGLKFMVYLQKENIIDESGMPKERFSAEFPKEGPSILRIQQVVRGDSAAYFCASSPLGDRDEKLFFGSGTQLSVL.